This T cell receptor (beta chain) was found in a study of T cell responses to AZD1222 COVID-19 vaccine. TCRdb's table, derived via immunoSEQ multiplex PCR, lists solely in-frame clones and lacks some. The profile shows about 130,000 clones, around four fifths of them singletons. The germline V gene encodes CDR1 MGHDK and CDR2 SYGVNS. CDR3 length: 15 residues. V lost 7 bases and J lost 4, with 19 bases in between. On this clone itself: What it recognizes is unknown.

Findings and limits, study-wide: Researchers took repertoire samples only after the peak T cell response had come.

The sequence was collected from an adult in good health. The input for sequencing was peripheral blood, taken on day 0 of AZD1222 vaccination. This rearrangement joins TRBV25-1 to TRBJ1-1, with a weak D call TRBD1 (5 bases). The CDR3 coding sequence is TGTGCCAGCACTGGGGGGGTTGCCCGAACCACTGAAGCTTTCTTT. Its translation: CASTGGVARTTEAFF. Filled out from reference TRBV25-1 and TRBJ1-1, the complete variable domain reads EADIYQTPRYLVIGTGKKITLECSQTMGHDKMYWYQQDPGMELHLIHYSYGVNSTEKGDLSSESTVSRIRTEHFPLTLESARPSHTSQYLCASTGGVARTTEAFFGQGTRLTVV.